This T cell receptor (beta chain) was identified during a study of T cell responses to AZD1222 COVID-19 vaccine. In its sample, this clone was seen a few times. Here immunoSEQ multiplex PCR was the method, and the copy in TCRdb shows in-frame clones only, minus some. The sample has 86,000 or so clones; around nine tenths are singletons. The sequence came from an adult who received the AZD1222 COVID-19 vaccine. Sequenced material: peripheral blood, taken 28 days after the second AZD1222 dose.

CDR3 DNA sequence: TGTGCCAGCAGTTTCCAGCGGGAGAGGGAAGAGACCCAGTACTTC. It yields the protein CASSFQREREETQYF. The chain combines TRBV28 with TRBJ2-5; 8 positions agree with TRBD2. CDR1 and CDR2 (germline): MDHEN, SYDVKM. The CDR3 extends over 15 amino acids. With 3 bases clipped from V and 3 bases from J, the junction kept 6 bases outside the gene matches.